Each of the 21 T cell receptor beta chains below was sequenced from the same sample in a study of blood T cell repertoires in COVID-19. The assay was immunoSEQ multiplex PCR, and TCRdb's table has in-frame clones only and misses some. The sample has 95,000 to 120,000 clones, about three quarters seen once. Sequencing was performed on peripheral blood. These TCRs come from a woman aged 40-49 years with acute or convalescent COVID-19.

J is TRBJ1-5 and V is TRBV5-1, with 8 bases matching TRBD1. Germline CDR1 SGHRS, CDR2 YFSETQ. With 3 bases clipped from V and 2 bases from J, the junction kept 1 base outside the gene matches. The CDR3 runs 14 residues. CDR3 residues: CASSSTGGNQPQHF. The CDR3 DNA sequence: TGCGCCAGCAGCTCGACAGGGGGCAATCAGCCCCAGCATTTT.

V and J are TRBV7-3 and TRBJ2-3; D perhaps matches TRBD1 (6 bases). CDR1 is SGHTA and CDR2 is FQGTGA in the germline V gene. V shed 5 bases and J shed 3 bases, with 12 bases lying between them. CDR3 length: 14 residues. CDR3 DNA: TGTGCCAGCAGCCCCCCAGGGGTGACAGATACGCAGTATTTT. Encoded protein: CASSPPGVTDTQYF.

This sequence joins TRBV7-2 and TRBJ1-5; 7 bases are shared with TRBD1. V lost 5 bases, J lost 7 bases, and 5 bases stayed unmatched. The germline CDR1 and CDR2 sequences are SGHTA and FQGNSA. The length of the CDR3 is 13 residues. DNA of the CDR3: TGTGCCAGCAGCGTTGGGACAGCCCAGCCCCAGCATTTT. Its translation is CASSVGTAQPQHF.

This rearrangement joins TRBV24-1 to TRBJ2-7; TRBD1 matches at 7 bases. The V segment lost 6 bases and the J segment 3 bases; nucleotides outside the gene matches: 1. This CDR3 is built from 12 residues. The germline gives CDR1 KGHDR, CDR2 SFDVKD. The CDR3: CATSPGGYEQYF. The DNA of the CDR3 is TGTGCCACCAGTCCAGGGGGCTACGAGCAGTACTTC.

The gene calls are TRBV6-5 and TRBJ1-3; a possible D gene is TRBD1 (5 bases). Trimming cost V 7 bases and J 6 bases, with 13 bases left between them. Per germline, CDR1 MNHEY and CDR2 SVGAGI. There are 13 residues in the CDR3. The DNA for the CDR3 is TGTGCCAGCACCACGGGGGGAGAAAACACCATATATTTT. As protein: CASTTGGENTIYF.

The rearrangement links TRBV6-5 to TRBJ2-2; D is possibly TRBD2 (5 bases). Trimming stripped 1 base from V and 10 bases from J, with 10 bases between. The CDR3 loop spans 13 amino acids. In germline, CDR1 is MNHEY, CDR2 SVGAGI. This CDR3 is CASSYFGDEELFF. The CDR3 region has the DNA TGTGCCAGCAGTTACTTCGGGGATGAGGAGCTGTTTTTT.

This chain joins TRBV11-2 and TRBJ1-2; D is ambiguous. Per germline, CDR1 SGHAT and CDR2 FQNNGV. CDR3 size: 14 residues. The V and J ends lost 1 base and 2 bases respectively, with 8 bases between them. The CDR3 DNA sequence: TGTGCCAGCAGCTTAGCAGTATACAACTATGGCTACACCTTC. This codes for CASSLAVYNYGYTF.

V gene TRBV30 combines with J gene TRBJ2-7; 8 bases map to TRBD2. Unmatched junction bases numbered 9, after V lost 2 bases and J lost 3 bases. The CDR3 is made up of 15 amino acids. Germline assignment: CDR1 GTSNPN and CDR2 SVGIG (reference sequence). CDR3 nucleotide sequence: TGTGCCTGGAGTCCCGGGAGGGTAGAAGGCTACGAGCAGTACTTC. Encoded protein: CAWSPGRVEGYEQYF.

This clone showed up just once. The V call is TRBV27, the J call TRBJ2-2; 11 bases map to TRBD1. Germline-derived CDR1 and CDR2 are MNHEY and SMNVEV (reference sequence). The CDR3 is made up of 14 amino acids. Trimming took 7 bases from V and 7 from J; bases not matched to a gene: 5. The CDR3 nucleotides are TGTGCCAGCACCCGGACAGGGGGCATCGGGGAGCTGTTTTTT. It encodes CASTRTGGIGELFF.

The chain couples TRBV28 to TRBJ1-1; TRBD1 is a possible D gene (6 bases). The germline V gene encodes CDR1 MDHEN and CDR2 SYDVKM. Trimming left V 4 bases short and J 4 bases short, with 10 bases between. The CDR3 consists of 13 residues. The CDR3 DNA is TGTGCCAGCAGTTCTTACAGGGTCACTGAAGCTTTCTTT. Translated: CASSSYRVTEAFF.

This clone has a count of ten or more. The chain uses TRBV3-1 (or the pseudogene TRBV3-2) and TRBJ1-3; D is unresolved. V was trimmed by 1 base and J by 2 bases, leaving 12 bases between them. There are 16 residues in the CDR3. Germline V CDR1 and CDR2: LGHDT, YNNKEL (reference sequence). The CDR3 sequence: CASSQGVLLTGNTIYF. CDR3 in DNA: TGTGCCAGCAGCCAAGGCGTCCTTCTCACTGGAAACACCATATATTTT.

The chain's CDR3 is CASSIPGGDTQYF. The CDR3 nucleotides are TGTGCCAGTAGTATCCCCGGGGGAGATACGCAGTATTTT. The J gene is TRBJ2-3, the V gene TRBV19; D is possibly TRBD2 (6 bases). Trimming stripped 3 bases from V and 5 bases from J, with 9 bases between. CDR3 length equals 13 residues. Per the germline V gene, CDR1 is LNHDA and CDR2 is SQIVND (reference sequence).

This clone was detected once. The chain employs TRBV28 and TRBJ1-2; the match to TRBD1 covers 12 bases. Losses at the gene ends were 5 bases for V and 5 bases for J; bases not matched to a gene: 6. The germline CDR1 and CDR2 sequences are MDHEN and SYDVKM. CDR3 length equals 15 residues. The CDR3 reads CASSTPGQGAYGYTF. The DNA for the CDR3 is TGTGCCAGCAGTACTCCGGGACAGGGGGCTTATGGCTACACCTTC.

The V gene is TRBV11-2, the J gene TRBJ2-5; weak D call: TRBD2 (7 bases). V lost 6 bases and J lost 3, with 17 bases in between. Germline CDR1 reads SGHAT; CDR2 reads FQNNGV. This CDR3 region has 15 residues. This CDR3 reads CASRLDRGAEETQYF. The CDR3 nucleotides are TGTGCCAGCAGACTCGACCGGGGGGCTGAAGAGACCCAGTACTTC. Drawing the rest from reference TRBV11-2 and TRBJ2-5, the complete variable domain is EAGVAQSPRYKIIEKRQSVAFWCNPISGHATLYWYQQILGQGPKLLIQFQNNGVVDDSQLPKDRFSAERLKGVDSTLKIQPAKLEDSAVYLCASRLDRGAEETQYFGPGTRLLVL.

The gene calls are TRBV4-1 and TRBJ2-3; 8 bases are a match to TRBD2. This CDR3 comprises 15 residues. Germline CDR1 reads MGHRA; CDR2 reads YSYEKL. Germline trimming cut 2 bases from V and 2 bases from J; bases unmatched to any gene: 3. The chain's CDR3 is CASSQIAGNTDTQYF. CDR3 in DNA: TGCGCCAGCAGCCAAATAGCGGGGAACACAGATACGCAGTATTTT.

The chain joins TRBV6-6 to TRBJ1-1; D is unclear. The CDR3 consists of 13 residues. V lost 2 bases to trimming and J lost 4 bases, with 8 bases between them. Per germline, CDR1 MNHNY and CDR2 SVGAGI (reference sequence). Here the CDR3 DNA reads TGTGCCAGCAGTTACGAGAGGGCCACTGAAGCTTTCTTT. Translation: CASSYERATEAFF.

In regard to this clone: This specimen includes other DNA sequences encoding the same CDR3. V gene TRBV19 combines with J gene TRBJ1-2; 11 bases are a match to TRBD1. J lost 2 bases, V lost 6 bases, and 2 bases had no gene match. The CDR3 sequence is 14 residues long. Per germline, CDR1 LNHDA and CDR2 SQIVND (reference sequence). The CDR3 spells CASSRDRGNYGYTF. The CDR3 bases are TGTGCCAGTAGCAGGGACAGGGGGAACTATGGCTACACCTTC.

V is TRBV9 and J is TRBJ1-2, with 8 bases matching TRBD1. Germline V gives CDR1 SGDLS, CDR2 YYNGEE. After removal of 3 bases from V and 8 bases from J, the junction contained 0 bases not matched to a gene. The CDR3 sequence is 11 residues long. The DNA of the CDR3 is TGTGCCAGCAGCGGGGACAGGGGCTACACCTTC. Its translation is CASSGDRGYTF.

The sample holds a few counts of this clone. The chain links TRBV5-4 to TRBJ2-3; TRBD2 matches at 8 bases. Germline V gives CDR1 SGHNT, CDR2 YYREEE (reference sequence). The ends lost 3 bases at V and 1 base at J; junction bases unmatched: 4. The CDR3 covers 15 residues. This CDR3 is CASSSSRGGTDTQYF. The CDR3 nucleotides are TGTGCCAGCAGCTCCTCGCGGGGGGGCACAGATACGCAGTATTTT.

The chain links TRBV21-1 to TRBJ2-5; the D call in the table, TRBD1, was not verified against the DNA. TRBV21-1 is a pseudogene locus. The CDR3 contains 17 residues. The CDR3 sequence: CASSKEVDRPRRETQYF. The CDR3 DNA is TGTGCCAGCAGCAAAGAGGTAGACAGGCCCCGACGGGAGACCCAGTACTTC.

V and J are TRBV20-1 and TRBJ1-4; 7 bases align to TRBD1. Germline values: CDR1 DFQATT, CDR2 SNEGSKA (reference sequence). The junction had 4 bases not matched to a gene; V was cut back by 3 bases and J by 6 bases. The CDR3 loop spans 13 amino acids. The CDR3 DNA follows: TGCAGTGCTAGTGACAGGGTCGATGAAAAACTGTTTTTT. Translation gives CSASDRVDEKLFF.